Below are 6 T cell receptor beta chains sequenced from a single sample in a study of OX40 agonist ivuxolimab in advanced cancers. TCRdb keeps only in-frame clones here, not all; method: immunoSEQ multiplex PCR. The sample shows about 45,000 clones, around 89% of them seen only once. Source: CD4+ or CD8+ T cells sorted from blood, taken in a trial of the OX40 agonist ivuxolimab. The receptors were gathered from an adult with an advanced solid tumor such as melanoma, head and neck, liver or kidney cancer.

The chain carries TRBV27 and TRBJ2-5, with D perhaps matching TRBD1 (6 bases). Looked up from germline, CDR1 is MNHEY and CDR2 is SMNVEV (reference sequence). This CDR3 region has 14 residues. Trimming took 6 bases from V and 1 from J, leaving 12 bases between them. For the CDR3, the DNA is TGTGCCAGCAGCCTGATAGGGGGCCAAGAGACCCAGTACTTC. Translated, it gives CASSLIGGQETQYF.

The CDR3 here is CATSWGSSYEQYF. CDR3 coding DNA: TGTGCCACCTCCTGGGGTTCTTCCTACGAGCAGTACTTC. The chain carries TRBV27 and TRBJ2-5, with unresolved D. The DNA end lines up better with TRBJ2-7; the J call may be wrong. CDR1 and CDR2 (germline): MNHEY, SMNVEV (reference sequence). The CDR3 consists of 13 residues.

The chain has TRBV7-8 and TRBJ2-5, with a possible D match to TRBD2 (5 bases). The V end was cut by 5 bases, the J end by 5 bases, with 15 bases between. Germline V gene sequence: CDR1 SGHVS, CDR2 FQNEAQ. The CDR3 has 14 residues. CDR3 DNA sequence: TGTGCCAGCAGCCCCCGGACCTCGGGGGAGACCCAGTACTTC. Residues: CASSPRTSGETQYF.

CDR3 coding DNA: TGTGCCAGCAGCCCCTCACAGGGGCCGAACTATGGCTACACCTTC. It specifies CASSPSQGPNYGYTF. The chain joins TRBV2 to TRBJ1-2; 7 bases are shared with TRBD1. The V and J ends lost 6 bases and 2 bases, in that order; junction bases with no gene match: 9. Germline V lookup: CDR1 SNHLY, CDR2 FYNNEI. The CDR3 totals 15 residues.

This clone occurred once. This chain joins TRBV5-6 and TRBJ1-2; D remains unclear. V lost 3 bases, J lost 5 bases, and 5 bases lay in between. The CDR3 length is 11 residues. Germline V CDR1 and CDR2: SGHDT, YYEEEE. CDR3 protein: CASSWGYGYTF. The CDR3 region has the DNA TGTGCCAGCAGCTGGGGTTATGGCTACACCTTC.

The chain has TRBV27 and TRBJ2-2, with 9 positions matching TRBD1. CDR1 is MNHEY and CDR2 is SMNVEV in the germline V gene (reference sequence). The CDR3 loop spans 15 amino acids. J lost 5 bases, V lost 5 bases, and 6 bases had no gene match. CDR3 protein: CASSNGQGITGELFF. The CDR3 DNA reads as TGTGCCAGCAGTAACGGACAGGGGATTACCGGGGAGCTGTTTTTT.